Below, 20 T cell receptor beta chains from the same sample are listed, as sequenced in a study of cytomegalovirus exposure and HLA in healthy donors. Sequencing was performed with immunoSEQ multiplex PCR; in TCRdb, only in-frame clones are kept and a portion is missing. The sample lists more than 150,000 clones; approximately 88% were seen once. Material: PBMCs. These receptors all stem from a man younger than 35 in good health and CMV-seropositive.

This chain connects TRBV25-1 to TRBJ2-2; 11 bases map to TRBD1. Germline V gene lookup returns CDR1 MGHDK and CDR2 SYGVNS. This CDR3 has 16 amino acids. Germline trimming cut 6 bases from V and 4 bases from J; bases unmatched to any gene: 7. The CDR3 sequence is CASRPLGTGGTGELFF. CDR3 DNA sequence: TGTGCCAGCAGGCCATTAGGGACAGGGGGCACCGGGGAGCTGTTTTTT.

The chain is built from TRBV5-4 and TRBJ2-1, with 7 positions matching TRBD2. After removal of 2 bases from V and 5 bases from J, the junction contained 7 bases not matched to a gene. The CDR3 runs to 15 residues. The germline gives CDR1 SGHNT, CDR2 YYREEE (reference sequence). The CDR3, as DNA: TGTGCCAGCAGCTTACTCCGGGACTACCACAATGAGCAGTTCTTC. This codes for CASSLLRDYHNEQFF.

The rearrangement links TRBV18 to TRBJ2-1; the D is unclear. CDR3 length: 12 amino acids. Per the germline V gene, CDR1 is KGHSH and CDR2 is LQKENI. The V end was cut by 6 bases, the J end by 4 bases, with 7 bases between. This CDR3 is CASSPYYNEQFF. CDR3 in DNA: TGTGCCAGCTCCCCGTATTACAATGAGCAGTTCTTC.

Here the CDR3 DNA reads TGTGCCAGCTCACCCCCTGAGGCGGAGACCCAGTACTTC. Its protein product is CASSPPEAETQYF. The gene calls are TRBV18 and TRBJ2-5; D is uncertain. Germline V gene lookup returns CDR1 KGHSH and CDR2 LQKENI. The CDR3 runs to 13 residues. Between the trimmed V and J ends, which lost 3 bases and 5 bases, there was a span of 10 bases.

The genes are TRBV19 and TRBJ2-3, with 8 nucleotides matching TRBD2. Per germline, CDR1 LNHDA and CDR2 SQIVND (reference sequence). V lost 7 bases and J lost 2; bases outside the gene matches: 5. The CDR3 spans 14 residues. CDR3 DNA sequence: TGTGCCAGTATGGCGGGAGGTTCCACAGATACGCAGTATTTT. It is translated as CASMAGGSTDTQYF.

The chain couples TRBV25-1 to TRBJ2-1, with 10 nucleotides matching TRBD2. The V segment lost 1 base and the J segment 9 bases; nucleotides outside the gene matches: 6. The length of the CDR3 is 15 residues. Germline V gene sequence: CDR1 MGHDK, CDR2 SYGVNS. The CDR3 DNA sequence: TGTGCCAGCAGTGAATCAGGGAGCGGGGGGGGTGAGCAGTTCTTC. Amino acid sequence: CASSESGSGGGEQFF. Complete variable domain (other parts from reference TRBV25-1 and TRBJ2-1): EADIYQTPRYLVIGTGKKITLECSQTMGHDKMYWYQQDPGMELHLIHYSYGVNSTEKGDLSSESTVSRIRTEHFPLTLESARPSHTSQYLCASSESGSGGGEQFFGPGTRLTVL.

This clone came up a few times. This chain joins TRBV19 and TRBJ2-7, with TRBD2 matching 7 bases. Per germline, CDR1 LNHDA and CDR2 SQIVND (reference sequence). J lost 2 bases, V lost 3 bases, and 4 bases had no gene match. The CDR3 extends over 14 amino acids. The CDR3: CASSIAGAPYEQYF. The DNA of the CDR3 is TGTGCCAGTAGTATCGCGGGAGCCCCCTACGAGCAGTACTTC. Combining the CDR3 with reference TRBV19 and TRBJ2-7 gives the whole variable domain DGGITQSPKYLFRKEGQNVTLSCEQNLNHDAMYWYRQDPGQGLRLIYYSQIVNDFQKGDIAEGYSVSREKKESFPLTVTSAQKNPTAFYLCASSIAGAPYEQYFGPGTRLTVT.

This clone was recorded only once. The chain employs TRBV7-7 and TRBJ1-1; 10 bases match TRBD1. CDR3 length equals 18 residues. The germline gives CDR1 SSHAT, CDR2 FNYEAQ (reference sequence). V lost 2 bases, J lost 7 bases, and 16 bases stayed unmatched. CDR3 sequence: CASSLFKRQGAQRDEAFF. The CDR3 DNA is TGTGCCAGCAGCTTATTCAAGAGACAGGGGGCGCAGAGAGATGAAGCTTTCTTT.

V gene TRBV5-1 combines with J gene TRBJ1-4, with D unclear. CDR1 SGHRS and CDR2 YFSETQ come from the germline V gene. With 0 bases removed from V and 6 bases from J, the gap between germline ends came to 6 bases. The CDR3 has 13 amino acids. In DNA form, the CDR3 reads TGCGCCAGCAGCTTGGTTTCGTATGAAAAACTGTTTTTT. Its translation: CASSLVSYEKLFF.

This chain uses TRBV6-1 with TRBJ2-7; 10 bases align to TRBD2. Trimming at V came to 2 bases and at J to 0 bases, leaving 10 bases not matched to a gene. The length of the CDR3 is 18 residues. The germline V gene has CDR1 MNHNS and CDR2 SASEGT. The CDR3 loop reads CASSEIPRLAGLSYEQYF. The CDR3 coding sequence is TGTGCCAGCAGTGAAATCCCCCGACTAGCGGGCCTCTCCTACGAGCAGTACTTC.

The chain links TRBV2 to TRBJ2-7; TRBD2 matches 8 bases. This CDR3 has 16 amino acids. Germline CDR1 SNHLY, CDR2 FYNNEI. V lost 5 bases to trimming and J lost 4 bases; unmatched junction nucleotides: 13. The CDR3 sequence: CASSPLAVVKQYEQYF. CDR3 DNA sequence: TGTGCCAGCAGTCCACTAGCGGTGGTTAAACAGTACGAGCAGTACTTC.

V is TRBV29-1 and J is TRBJ2-5; D uncertain. In germline, CDR1 is SQVTM, CDR2 ANQGSEA. This CDR3 contains 12 residues. Between the trimmed V and J ends, which lost 4 bases and 1 base, there was a span of 7 bases. The CDR3 region has the DNA TGCAGCGTTGGTAGCAGCCAAGAGACCCAGTACTTC. This encodes CSVGSSQETQYF.

This chain connects TRBV5-5 to TRBJ1-1, with 9 bases fitting TRBD1. The CDR3 loop spans 15 amino acids. The V gene end was trimmed by 1 base and the J gene end by 1 base; junction bases not matched to a gene: 2. In germline, CDR1 is SGHKS, CDR2 YYEKEE (reference sequence). The chain's CDR3 is CASSLWDRENTEAFF. DNA of the CDR3: TGTGCCAGCAGCTTGTGGGACAGGGAGAACACTGAAGCTTTCTTT.

The genes are TRBV28 and TRBJ1-1, with TRBD1 matching 9 bases. V gave up 6 bases and J gave up 0 bases; unmatched junction bases: 5. The CDR3 totals 15 residues. The V gene's germline CDR1 is MDHEN and CDR2 SYDVKM. DNA of the CDR3: TGTGCCAGCAGATTGGACAGGGGTTTGAACACTGAAGCTTTCTTT. Translating gives CASRLDRGLNTEAFF.

The genes are TRBV28 and TRBJ1-2; D remains ambiguous. The CDR3 is 15 residues long. Germline CDR1 and CDR2: MDHEN and SYDVKM. Trimming took off 3 bases at V and 4 bases at J, with 15 bases between the two ends. The DNA for the CDR3 is TGTGCCAGCAGTTTCCGGGATGGGGTGGGCTATGGCTACACCTTC. The encoded protein is CASSFRDGVGYGYTF.

The chain employs TRBV5-1 and TRBJ2-4; D is perhaps TRBD1 (6 bases). Trimming took 8 bases from V and 6 from J, leaving 21 bases between them. The CDR3 has 15 amino acids. Germline V gene data show CDR1 as SGHRS and CDR2 as YFSETQ. The DNA of the CDR3 is TGCGCCAGTATGTTAGGGGGAGCGGTAGGAAACATTCAGTACTTC. It specifies CASMLGGAVGNIQYF.

The rearrangement links TRBV30 to TRBJ2-5, with 9 nucleotides matching TRBD2. This CDR3 is 15 amino acids long. The ends lost 4 bases at V and 1 base at J; junction bases unmatched: 7. The germline V gene has CDR1 GTSNPN and CDR2 SVGIG (reference sequence). In DNA form, the CDR3 reads TGTGCCTGGACGCGGGGGGGACCCATCCAAGAGACCCAGTACTTC. Residues: CAWTRGGPIQETQYF. The full variable domain, in which reference TRBV30 and TRBJ2-5 provide the parts outside the CDR3, is SQTIHQWPATLVQPVGSPLSLECTVEGTSNPNLYWYRQAAGRGLQLLFYSVGIGQISSEVPQNLSASRPQDRQFILSSKKLLLSDSGFYLCAWTRGGPIQETQYFGPGTRLLVL.

V and J are TRBV7-3 and TRBJ2-7, with D maybe TRBD1 (6 bases). Looked up from germline, CDR1 is SGHTA and CDR2 is FQGTGA. V was trimmed by 5 bases and J by 6 bases, leaving 14 bases between them. The CDR3 is 13 amino acids. The chain's CDR3 is CASSTRWGREQYF. CDR3 nucleotides: TGTGCCAGCAGCACTCGGTGGGGGCGCGAGCAGTACTTC. Full variable domain (remainder filled in from reference TRBV7-3 and TRBJ2-7): GAGVSQTPSNKVTEKGKYVELRCDPISGHTALYWYRQSLGQGPEFLIYFQGTGAADDSGLPNDRFFAVRPEGSVSTLKIQRTERGDSAVYLCASSTRWGREQYFGPGTRLTVT.

The chain has TRBV15 and TRBJ1-1; D gene unclear. This CDR3 comprises 15 residues. The germline V and J ends were trimmed by 6 bases and 6 bases, with 20 bases remaining between them. Germline V CDR1 and CDR2: LNHNV, YYDKDF (reference sequence). The CDR3 sequence is CATRAGEASAPEAFF. Written as DNA, the CDR3 is TGTGCCACCAGGGCGGGTGAGGCTTCGGCGCCTGAAGCTTTCTTT.

The CDR3 coding sequence is TGTGCCAGCAGTGACCCGACCCGGGGAAATCTAGATGGCTACACCTTC. Protein: CASSDPTRGNLDGYTF. The V and J genes are TRBV25-1 and TRBJ1-2; D gene uncertain. The V gene lost 3 bases and the J gene lost 6 bases, with 20 bases spanning the gap. Germline V lookup: CDR1 MGHDK, CDR2 SYGVNS. The CDR3 is 16 amino acids.